This T cell receptor (beta chain) derives from a study of blood T cell repertoires in COVID-19. Across the whole study: Specimens from acute and convalescent COVID-19 originated in the United States, Italy and Spain. T cells, B-cell-depleted T cells, or PBMCs supplied cDNA or gDNA.

TCRdb's table, derived via immunoSEQ multiplex PCR, lists solely in-frame clones and lacks some. The profile shows about 68,000 clones, approximately 80% of them singletons. Germline CDR1 SNHLY, CDR2 FYNNEI. CDR3 size: 14 residues. With V trimmed by 5 bases and J by 5 bases, 9 bases remained unmatched. The sequenced sample was peripheral blood. This chain uses TRBV2 with TRBJ2-7; 7 nucleotides line up with TRBD1. This TCR was sampled from a human donor in a cohort sampled during active COVID-19. The CDR3 region is CASSLRQGPDEQYF. CDR3 DNA: TGTGCCAGCAGTCTTCGACAGGGCCCGGACGAGCAGTACTTC. Full variable domain (remainder filled in from reference TRBV2 and TRBJ2-7): EPEVTQTPSHQVTQMGQEVILRCVPISNHLYFYWYRQILGQKVEFLVSFYNNEISEKSEIFDDQFSVERPDGSNFTLKIRSTKLEDSAMYFCASSLRQGPDEQYFGPGTRLTVT.